What follows are 8 T cell receptor beta chains derived from one specimen sequenced in a study of T cell repertoires in cytomegalovirus infection. The antigens for these receptors are not known. TCRdb passed the reads through MiXCR, listing each CDR3 protein once. The sample yields 350,000 to 400,000 distinct CDR3 sequences, 34% seen once. Specimen: cultured PBMCs, collected from culture after CMV antigen stimulation. The receptors stem from a human donor in good health (CMV status not recorded). Some clones in this sample may be carry-over from other donors' samples.

This clonotype was found a few times. V usage is TRBV12-3 or TRBV12-4 and J usage is TRBJ1-2; D uncertain. The V and J ends lost 3 bases and 8 bases respectively, with 13 bases between them. This CDR3 is 13 amino acids long. DNA of the CDR3: TGTGCCAGCAGTTTTGGTCCGTTCGAGGGCTACACCTTC. Translation gives CASSFGPFEGYTF.

This clonotype occurred a few times. The V and J genes are TRBV19 and TRBJ2-3; TRBD1 is a possible D gene (5 bases). CDR3 length equals 14 residues. CDR1 is LNHDA, CDR2 SQIVND, per germline (reference sequence). Trimming removed 0 bases from V and 4 bases from J, with 8 bases in between. CDR3 in amino acids: CASSIDSGSDTQYF. DNA of the CDR3: TGTGCCAGTAGTATAGACTCAGGGTCAGATACGCAGTATTTT.

This clonotype came up once. This chain connects TRBV28 to TRBJ2-4, with D perhaps TRBD1 or TRBD2 (5 bases each). The V and J ends lost 2 bases and 10 bases respectively, with 18 bases between them. This CDR3 spans 15 amino acids. Germline V CDR1 and CDR2: MDHEN, SYDVKM. CDR3 sequence: CASSLPPGTLRIQYF. In DNA form, the CDR3 reads TGTGCCAGCAGTTTACCCCCCGGGACCTTAAGGATTCAGTACTTC.

The J gene is TRBJ1-4, the V gene TRBV11-2, with D maybe TRBD1 (5 bases). The V end was cut by 5 bases, the J end by 8 bases, with 21 bases between. The CDR3 is 16 amino acids. Germline V gene data show CDR1 as SGHAT and CDR2 as FQNNGV. CDR3 nucleotides: TGTGCCAGCAGCCCGGGGATCGGGACGGGGCTGGAAAAACTGTTTTTT. It is translated as CASSPGIGTGLEKLFF.

The CDR3 reads CASSMGGWTTDTQYF. For the CDR3, the DNA is TGTGCCAGTAGTATGGGCGGGTGGACCACAGATACGCAGTATTTT. The rearrangement joins TRBV19 to TRBJ2-3, with D maybe TRBD2 (5 bases). Germline V gives CDR1 LNHDA, CDR2 SQIVND (reference sequence). V dropped 3 bases and J dropped 2 bases, with 12 bases sitting between them. The CDR3 covers 15 residues.

The chain couples TRBV11-3 to TRBJ2-4, with D maybe TRBD1 (6 bases). V lost 5 bases to trimming and J lost 0 bases, with 17 bases between them. The CDR3 has 17 residues. Looked up from germline, CDR1 is SGHNT and CDR2 is YENEEA. The CDR3 bases are TGTGCCAGCAGCCTATCTCAGGGGCCCCTAGCCAAAAACATTCAGTACTTC. Its translation is CASSLSQGPLAKNIQYF.

This clonotype occurred a few times. CDR3 loop: CASSWGASGNTGELFF. The CDR3 DNA reads TGTGCCAGCAGCTGGGGGGCTAGCGGGAACACCGGGGAGCTGTTTTTT. The J gene is TRBJ2-2, the V gene TRBV11-2, with D tentatively TRBD2 (7 bases). The V end was cut by 4 bases, the J end by 1 base, with 13 bases between. CDR3 length: 16 residues. Germline CDR1 is SGHAT and CDR2 is FQNNGV. Full variable domain (outside the CDR3, taken from reference TRBV11-2 and TRBJ2-2): EAGVAQSPRYKIIEKRQSVAFWCNPISGHATLYWYQQILGQGPKLLIQFQNNGVVDDSQLPKDRFSAERLKGVDSTLKIQPAKLEDSAVYLCASSWGASGNTGELFFGEGSRLTVL.

This clonotype turned up a few times. The chain carries TRBV7-2 and TRBJ1-1; no firm D call. Per the germline V gene, CDR1 is SGHTA and CDR2 is FQGNSA. V gave up 7 bases and J gave up 0 bases, with 15 bases separating them. This CDR3 has 15 amino acids. This CDR3 reads CASIRGRVLNTEAFF. CDR3 DNA: TGTGCCAGCATCAGAGGCCGGGTCTTGAACACTGAAGCTTTCTTT.